One and the same sample provided the 26 T cell receptor beta chains below, sequenced in a study of metastatic and nonmetastatic thyroid tumors. Among the patients, none had received any treatment before thyroid surgery. With MiXCR, TCRdb reprocessed the PCR reads. The data contain under 100,000 clones, 7.5% to 9% of them singletons. The sample taken for sequencing was blood. The source of these receptors is a female donor with papillary thyroid cancer or a benign thyroid nodule (not recorded which). Some clones in this sample may be carry-over from other donors' samples.

This clone was observed many times. V gene TRBV2 combines with J gene TRBJ2-7, with TRBD2 matching over 12 bases. Germline values: CDR1 SNHLY, CDR2 FYNNEI. The V gene end was trimmed by 8 bases and the J gene end by 3 bases; junction bases not matched to a gene: 2. The CDR3 runs to 13 residues. In nucleotides, the CDR3 is TGTGCCAGCGGACTAGCGGGGCACTACGAGCAGTACTTC. It codes for CASGLAGHYEQYF.

This clone was recorded many times. The chain links TRBV20-1 to TRBJ1-1, with D possibly being TRBD1 (5 bases). There are 14 residues in the CDR3. V was trimmed by 2 bases and J by 6 bases, leaving 16 bases between them. The germline CDR1 and CDR2 sequences are DFQATT and SNEGSKA (reference sequence). The CDR3 loop is CSARSPLDKAEAFF. The CDR3, as DNA: TGCAGTGCTAGATCCCCCTTGGACAAGGCTGAAGCTTTCTTT.

Of note for this clone: Other DNA variants within this sample encode the same CDR3. The rearrangement uses TRBV10-1 and TRBJ2-6; D might be TRBD2 (5 bases). V lost 3 bases to trimming and J lost 1 base, with 7 bases between them. Germline CDR1 is WNHNN and CDR2 is SYGVQD (reference sequence). The CDR3 loop spans 15 amino acids. The CDR3 DNA follows: TGCGCCAGCAGTGAAGGAGGTTCTGGGGCCAACGTCCTGACTTTC. It translates to CASSEGGSGANVLTF.

In this sample, this clone turned up many times. The chain joins TRBV24-1 to TRBJ2-1, with 9 bases matching TRBD1. Germline values: CDR1 KGHDR, CDR2 SFDVKD. The CDR3 totals 15 residues. V was clipped by 1 base and J by 11 bases; unmatched bases: 8. CDR3 nucleotides: TGTGCCACCAGTGATTTCAGCACAGGGGGCAAGAAGCAGTTCTTC. This sequence encodes CATSDFSTGGKKQFF.

In its sample, this clone was seen many times. V and J are TRBV6-1 and TRBJ1-5; TRBD1 matches at 7 bases. The germline V gene encodes CDR1 MNHNS and CDR2 SASEGT. The length of the CDR3 is 17 residues. Trimming cost V 6 bases and J 2 bases; bases outside gene matches: 13. The DNA of the CDR3 is TGTGCCAGCAGGCGGGTTGCGACCGGGACAGGCAATCAGCCCCAGCATTTT. Protein: CASRRVATGTGNQPQHF.

This clone was counted between two and nine times. This rearrangement joins TRBV20-1 to TRBJ2-4; 8 nucleotides agree with TRBD2. Germline loops: CDR1 DFQATT, CDR2 SNEGSKA (reference sequence). J lost 4 bases, V lost 5 bases, and 7 bases had no gene match. The CDR3 totals 14 residues. The CDR3: CSALIPGGKNIQYF. Here the CDR3 DNA reads TGCAGTGCTTTGATCCCGGGGGGGAAAAACATTCAGTACTTC.

This clone is medium-sized by share. The chain joins TRBV12-3 or TRBV12-4 to TRBJ2-3, with D unclear. V was trimmed by 0 bases and J by 5 bases, leaving 0 bases between them. The CDR3 totals 11 residues. The CDR3 loop is CASSLADTQYF. As DNA, the CDR3 is TGTGCCAGCAGTTTAGCAGATACGCAGTATTTT.

This clone has at least ten counts. This chain joins TRBV30 and TRBJ2-7; D unclear. The CDR3 is 14 amino acids. With 3 bases removed from V and 3 bases from J, the gap between germline ends came to 15 bases. Germline V gene lookup returns CDR1 GTSNPN and CDR2 SVGIG (reference sequence). CDR3 nucleotides: TGTGCCTGGAGCCTCTACAGTGTAATCTACGAGCAGTACTTC. The encoded protein is CAWSLYSVIYEQYF. The full variable domain, rest sourced from reference TRBV30 and TRBJ2-7, is SQTIHQWPATLVQPVGSPLSLECTVEGTSNPNLYWYRQAAGRGLQLLFYSVGIGQISSEVPQNLSASRPQDRQFILSSKKLLLSDSGFYLCAWSLYSVIYEQYFGPGTRLTVT.

This clone has just a few counts. The CDR3 here is CASSLMGQGPMEQYF. Here the CDR3 DNA reads TGCGCCAGCAGCTTGATGGGACAGGGGCCGATGGAGCAGTACTTC. The chain couples TRBV5-1 to TRBJ2-7; 10 bases line up with TRBD1. In germline, CDR1 is SGHRS, CDR2 YFSETQ. The V and J ends lost 1 base and 7 bases, in that order; junction bases with no gene match: 8. The length of the CDR3 is 15 residues.

This clone appeared many times. This chain uses TRBV7-8 with TRBJ2-1; 11 positions match TRBD2. J lost 8 bases, V lost 3 bases, and 12 bases had no gene match. The CDR3 spans 17 residues. The germline gives CDR1 SGHVS, CDR2 FQNEAQ. CDR3 amino acids: CASSFNLAGGLRDEQFF. The CDR3, as DNA: TGTGCCAGCAGCTTCAACTTAGCGGGGGGGCTTAGGGATGAGCAGTTCTTC.

Many counts were recorded for this clone. The chain carries TRBV7-9 and TRBJ1-5, with no clear D. Germline V gives CDR1 SEHNR, CDR2 FQNEAQ (reference sequence). The CDR3 has 14 residues. V shed 5 bases and J shed 6 bases, with 14 bases lying between them. This CDR3 reads CASSPSTEGQPQHF. The CDR3 DNA reads TGTGCCAGCAGCCCCTCAACAGAGGGTCAGCCCCAGCATTTT.

This clone was recorded a few times. V gene TRBV12-3 or TRBV12-4 combines with J gene TRBJ1-1; a possible D gene is TRBD1 (5 bases). The CDR3 totals 14 residues. V gave up 2 bases and J gave up 1 base, with 8 bases separating them. The CDR3 region is CASSLYGGNTEAFF. For the CDR3, the DNA is TGTGCCAGCAGTTTATATGGGGGGAACACTGAAGCTTTCTTT.

In this sample, this clone turned up many times. The V call is TRBV18, the J call TRBJ2-7; D is perhaps TRBD2 (5 bases). V was cut by 3 bases and J by 3 bases, with 15 bases left in between. Germline CDR1 KGHSH, CDR2 LQKENI. The CDR3 contains 15 residues. CDR3 sequence reads: CASSPGMGSGYEQYF. The CDR3 DNA follows: TGTGCCAGCTCACCGGGTATGGGGAGTGGCTACGAGCAGTACTTC.

This clone has ten or more counts. The chain joins TRBV7-2 to TRBJ1-1; D gene uncertain. V was clipped by 1 base and J by 8 bases, with 14 bases between them. Germline V gene sequence: CDR1 SGHTA, CDR2 FQGNSA. This CDR3 is 14 amino acids long. The CDR3 region is CASSLGERVREAFF. The CDR3 DNA reads TGTGCCAGCAGCTTAGGGGAGCGGGTGAGAGAAGCTTTCTTT. The entire variable domain, with the rest obtained from reference TRBV7-2 and TRBJ1-1, is as follows: GAGVSQSPSNKVTEKGKDVELRCDPISGHTALYWYRQSLGQGLEFLIYFQGNSAPDKSGLPSDRFSAERTGGSVSTLTIQRTQQEDSAVYLCASSLGERVREAFFGQGTRLTVV.

This clone was observed many times. This chain uses TRBV4-2 with TRBJ2-3; D is unclear. CDR3 size: 14 residues. V was trimmed by 0 bases and J by 2 bases, leaving 6 bases between them. The germline V gene has CDR1 LGHNA and CDR2 YNFKEQ. The CDR3 reads CASSQDRYTDTQYF. DNA of the CDR3: TGTGCCAGCAGCCAAGATAGGTACACAGATACGCAGTATTTT.

In this sample, this clone turned up a few times. The chain joins TRBV5-4 to TRBJ1-2; no firm D call. The CDR3 is 20 residues long. CDR1 is SGHNT and CDR2 is YYREEE in the germline V gene (reference sequence). The germline V and J ends were trimmed by 0 bases and 0 bases, with 24 bases remaining between them. The CDR3 DNA is TGTGCCAGCAGCTTGGGGTTCGTGGGCGTGATTAAAACTCCTAACTATGGCTACACCTTC. It translates to CASSLGFVGVIKTPNYGYTF.

This clone appeared many times. This chain joins TRBV12-3 or TRBV12-4 and TRBJ2-5; D may be TRBD1 or TRBD2 (5 bases each). The V and J ends lost 6 bases and 5 bases respectively, with 13 bases between them. CDR3 size: 13 residues. The CDR3 spells CASSPRGGETQYF. The CDR3 bases are TGTGCCAGCAGCCCGAGGGGCGGGGAGACCCAGTACTTC.

This clone was detected ten times or more. The chain links TRBV6-5 to TRBJ2-5, with 7 bases aligning to TRBD1. Germline assignment: CDR1 MNHEY and CDR2 SVGAGI. After removal of 4 bases from V and 1 base from J, the junction contained 3 bases not matched to a gene. The CDR3 extends over 14 amino acids. The CDR3 DNA reads as TGTGCCAGCAGTTTCGGGGACAGCCAAGAGACCCAGTACTTC. Protein: CASSFGDSQETQYF.

As regards this clone: This sample includes further DNA sequences coding for the same CDR3. V gene TRBV3-1 combines with J gene TRBJ1-1; no firm D call. V gave up 6 bases and J gave up 5 bases, with 10 bases separating them. The CDR3 spans 12 residues. Germline V gene sequence: CDR1 LGHDT, CDR2 YNNKEL (reference sequence). The CDR3 DNA reads as TGTGCCAGCAGTCGGGGATCTACTGAAGCTTTCTTT. This translates into CASSRGSTEAFF. The full variable domain, rest sourced from reference TRBV3-1 and TRBJ1-1, is DTAVSQTPKYLVTQMGNDKSIKCEQNLGHDTMYWYKQDSKKFLKIMFSYNNKELIINETVPNRFSPKSPDKAHLNLHINSLELGDSAVYFCASSRGSTEAFFGQGTRLTVV.

The table lists this clone with many counts. The same CDR3 can be traced to other DNA sequences in this sample. The gene calls are TRBV28 and TRBJ2-1; D is perhaps TRBD1 or TRBD2 (5 bases each). CDR1 MDHEN and CDR2 SYDVKM come from the germline V gene. Trimming cost V 3 bases and J 7 bases, with 19 bases left between them. This CDR3 is built from 16 residues. This CDR3 is CASSFGRTGARNEQFF. CDR3 DNA: TGTGCCAGCAGTTTTGGGAGAACAGGAGCGAGGAATGAGCAGTTCTTC.

Only a few counts were recorded for this clone. CDR3: CASSVGGGGTDTQYF. DNA for the CDR3: TGTGCCAGCAGTGTTGGAGGGGGCGGCACAGATACGCAGTATTTT. The rearrangement uses TRBV6-1 and TRBJ2-3, with D possibly being TRBD1 (7 bases). Looked up from germline, CDR1 is MNHNS and CDR2 is SASEGT. The CDR3 extends over 15 amino acids. Trimming took 4 bases from V and 1 from J, leaving 12 bases between them.

The sample holds many counts of this clone. This chain connects TRBV4-1 to TRBJ2-7, with D perhaps matching TRBD2 (5 bases). CDR1 is MGHRA and CDR2 is YSYEKL in the germline V gene. The CDR3 length is 16 residues. Trimming removed 0 bases at V and 1 base at J, with 13 bases between. The CDR3 DNA sequence: TGCGCCAGCAGCCAAGAAACCTTTGAGGGTTCCTACGAGCAGTACTTC. This codes for CASSQETFEGSYEQYF.

This clone showed up many times. This chain connects TRBV15 to TRBJ1-2; perhaps TRBD1 as D (5 bases). Per germline, CDR1 LNHNV and CDR2 YYDKDF (reference sequence). This CDR3 spans 15 amino acids. V was clipped by 2 bases and J by 1 base, with 11 bases between them. CDR3 DNA sequence: TGTGCCACCAGCAGAAAAGGACAAATTAACTATGGCTACACCTTC. Encoded protein: CATSRKGQINYGYTF.

This clone was detected ten times or more. J is TRBJ2-5 and V is TRBV12-5; D is ambiguous. CDR1 LGHNT and CDR2 FRNRAP come from the germline V gene. V dropped 4 bases and J dropped 5 bases, with 14 bases sitting between them. This CDR3 spans 14 amino acids. The CDR3 reads CASGSTLGQETQYF. For the CDR3, the DNA is TGTGCTAGTGGTTCGACCCTGGGCCAGGAGACCCAGTACTTC. The full variable domain, completed using reference TRBV12-5 and TRBJ2-5, is DARVTQTPRHKVTEMGQEVTMRCQPILGHNTVFWYRQTMMQGLELLAYFRNRAPLDDSGMPKDRFSAEMPDATLATLKIQPSEPRDSAVYFCASGSTLGQETQYFGPGTRLLVL.

This clone appeared many times. CDR3 coding DNA: TGTGCCAGCAGTTCTGCGCCCGGGACAGGGGTCGAGCAGTACTTC. It codes for CASSSAPGTGVEQYF. The chain is built from TRBV6-1 and TRBJ2-7; TRBD1 aligns across 10 bases. CDR3 length: 15 residues. The V and J ends lost 5 bases and 6 bases, in that order; junction bases with no gene match: 10. Germline CDR1 reads MNHNS; CDR2 reads SASEGT.

This clone has ten or more counts. The rearrangement links TRBV19 to TRBJ2-2; D unresolved. The CDR3 has 11 residues. Per the germline V gene, CDR1 is LNHDA and CDR2 is SQIVND (reference sequence). V shed 7 bases and J shed 6 bases, with 6 bases lying between them. The CDR3 DNA is TGTGCCAGTAAAGTAGCCGGGGAGCTGTTTTTT. Amino acid sequence: CASKVAGELFF.